These 29 T cell receptor beta chains were all obtained from the same sample, sequenced in a study of T cell clonality in common variable immunodeficiency. These receptors lack a known antigen. Clones were read by immunoSEQ multiplex PCR, and TCRdb kept only the in-frame ones, dropping some. The sample shows about 20,000 clones, no singletons; the ten largest hold around 2.5%. Study conclusions and caveats: Common variable immunodeficiency TCR beta sequences reportedly had fewer deletions and N-nucleotide insertions.

The sample comprised peripheral blood mononuclear cells. Every receptor here comes from a human donor with common variable immunodeficiency.

There are a few counts of this clone. The DNA read from the CDR3 is TGTGCCAGCAGCTTAGAGCGGGAGTGGGTAGTTGAG. This encodes CASSLEREWVVE. The entire CDR3 protein is CASSLEREWVVEQFF. The genes are TRBV7-6 and TRBJ2-1; 8 bases agree with TRBD2. The CDR3 goes on 3 residues after the read ends, and that part is filled in from the germline J gene. The germline gives CDR1 SGHVS, CDR2 FNYEAQ. The junction had 8 bases not matched to a gene; V was cut back by 1 base and J by 9 bases. The CDR3 runs 15 residues.

This clone was seen a handful of times. The sequenced fragment ends 3 residues before the CDR3 boundary, so the rest is inferred from the germline J gene. V usage is TRBV18 and J usage is TRBJ2-1, with 13 bases lining up with TRBD2. The CDR3 loop spans 19 amino acids. Trimming took 1 base from V and 7 from J; bases not matched to a gene: 13. CDR1 and CDR2 (germline): KGHSH, LQKENI. This CDR3 reads CASSPRERTSGGPGNEQFF. The covered CDR3 bases are TGTGCCAGCTCACCACGGGAAAGGACTAGCGGGGGACCGGGGAATGAG.

CDR3 DNA, as far as it was read: TGCGCCAGCAGCTTGGGACTAGCGGGAGAGGTTCGGCAGACC. It yields the protein CASSLGLAGEVRQT. The complete CDR3 sequence is CASSLGLAGEVRQTQYF. The chain combines TRBV5-1 with TRBJ2-5, with 12 positions matching TRBD2. The CDR3 is cut off 3 residues early in the read; its end comes from the germline J gene. Germline lookup yields CDR1 SGHRS and CDR2 YFSETQ. The length of the CDR3 is 17 residues. V dropped 0 bases and J dropped 6; count of bases not matched to a gene: 9.

As for this clone: From the germline J gene comes the end of the CDR3, since the read stops 3 residues before it. This chain uses TRBV6-2 or TRBV6-3 with TRBJ2-5; D is possibly TRBD1 (5 bases). This CDR3 region has 14 residues. V dropped 4 bases and J dropped 1 base, with 10 bases sitting between them. Per germline, CDR1 MNHEY and CDR2 SVGEGT. Here the CDR3 reads CASSSQDGQETQYF. The part of the CDR3 DNA that was read is TGTGCCAGCAGTTCACAGGACGGCCAAGAGACC.

With regard to this clone: The sequence runs out 3 residues before the end of the CDR3; the remainder is reconstructed from the germline J gene. The chain employs TRBV19 and TRBJ2-7; TRBD1 matches at 10 bases. V was clipped by 6 bases and J by 6 bases; unmatched bases: 8. CDR1 and CDR2 (germline): LNHDA, SQIVND (reference sequence). The CDR3 covers 14 residues. The CDR3: CASRGTGDFSEQYF. The DNA read from the CDR3 is TGTGCCAGTAGGGGGACAGGGGATTTTTCCGAG.

Notes on this clone: Read sequence stops 3 residues before the CDR3 end, and the germline J gene provides the missing end. The rearrangement joins TRBV5-1 to TRBJ2-3; tentative D call: TRBD2 (5 bases). CDR3 size: 12 residues. With 0 bases removed from V and 6 bases from J, the gap between germline ends came to 5 bases. Germline CDR1 and CDR2: SGHRS and YFSETQ. The CDR3 sequence is CASSLAGDTQYF. The part of the CDR3 DNA that was read is TGCGCCAGCAGCTTGGCGGGGGATACG. Using reference TRBV5-1 and TRBJ2-3 for the parts outside the CDR3, the full variable domain is KAGVTQTPRYLIKTRGQQVTLSCSPISGHRSVSWYQQTPGQGLQFLFEYFSETQRNKGNFPGRFSGRQFSNSRSEMNVSTLELGDSALYLCASSLAGDTQYFGPGTRLTVL.

This clone appeared a few times. The read stops 3 residues short of the end of the CDR3; the missing end is completed from the germline J gene. The chain employs TRBV7-9 and TRBJ2-1, with 8 bases lining up with TRBD1. The CDR3 is 14 residues long. The V segment lost 5 bases and the J segment 3 bases; nucleotides outside the gene matches: 3. From germline, CDR1 is SEHNR and CDR2 FQNEAQ (reference sequence). CDR3 sequence reads: CASSQGQGYNEQFF. CDR3 bases read: TGTGCCAGCAGCCAAGGACAGGGCTACAATGAG.

This clone was seen a few times. Read coverage stops 3 residues before the CDR3 terminus; the germline J gene supplies the remainder. V gene TRBV6-2 or TRBV6-3 combines with J gene TRBJ1-4; no firm D call. The V end lost 4 bases, the J end lost 8 bases, and 23 bases lay between the germline ends. The CDR3 sequence is 17 residues long. The germline gives CDR1 MNHEY, CDR2 SVGEGT. CDR3: CASSSVPGRPAGEKLFF. CDR3 DNA (partial): TGTGCCAGCAGTTCGGTCCCGGGGAGGCCAGCGGGGGAAAAA.

By frequency in the sample, this clone is medium-sized. The sequence runs out 3 residues before the end of the CDR3; the remainder is reconstructed from the germline J gene. The rearrangement uses TRBV4-2 and TRBJ2-3; 13 bases map to TRBD2. Per the germline V gene, CDR1 is LGHNA and CDR2 is YNFKEQ. V shed 5 bases and J 1 base; nucleotides not matched to a gene: 18. The CDR3 contains 21 residues. The covered CDR3 bases are TGTGCCAGCAGCGAAGCCCGGACTAGCGGGAGTAGGGGGTTGGGCACAGATACG. Residues: CASSEARTSGSRGLGTDT. The CDR3, in full, reads CASSEARTSGSRGLGTDTQYF.

Concerning this clone: Coverage ceases 3 residues before the CDR3 finishes, and the germline J gene fills in the end. The chain joins TRBV18 to TRBJ2-5, with D unclear. V lost 3 bases, J lost 2 bases, and 10 bases lay in between. CDR1 is KGHSH and CDR2 is LQKENI in the germline V gene. This CDR3 region has 14 residues. CDR3 loop: CASSPYDIQETQYF. The sequenced part of the CDR3 DNA is TGTGCCAGCTCACCTTATGACATTCAAGAGACC.

CDR3 loop: CSARDAQGNGNEKLFF. Incomplete CDR3 DNA: TGCAGTGCTAGAGATGCGCAGGGGAACGGAAATGAAAAA. This chain uses TRBV20-1 with TRBJ1-4, with D tentatively TRBD1 (6 bases). Sequencing ends 3 residues short of the CDR3 end; the germline J gene provides the rest. There are 16 residues in the CDR3. Germline lookup yields CDR1 DFQATT and CDR2 SNEGSKA (reference sequence). V lost 0 bases to trimming and J lost 5 bases, with 16 bases between them.

As concerns this clone: The read terminates 3 residues before the CDR3 end, so the remaining end is supplied by the germline J gene. The rearrangement uses TRBV7-9 and TRBJ2-1, with TRBD1 matching 8 bases. V dropped 4 bases and J dropped 6; count of bases not matched to a gene: 8. Germline V gene data show CDR1 as SEHNR and CDR2 as FQNEAQ (reference sequence). CDR3 length: 15 residues. Here the CDR3 reads CASSSDRVIINEQFF. CDR3 bases read: TGTGCCAGCAGCTCGGACAGGGTCATTATCAATGAG.

This clone came up a few times. The missing CDR3 end, 3 residues past where the read stops, is filled in from the germline J gene. This chain uses TRBV18 with TRBJ2-5; D possibly corresponds to TRBD1 (6 bases). V was trimmed by 3 bases and J by 4 bases, leaving 12 bases between them. This CDR3 is 14 amino acids long. Germline V gene lookup returns CDR1 KGHSH and CDR2 LQKENI. CDR3 DNA (partial): TGTGCCAGCTCACCTGGACAGAGCGGAGAGACC. Translation gives CASSPGQSGET. The whole CDR3 region reads CASSPGQSGETQYF.

This clone turned up a few times. The missing CDR3 end, 3 residues past where the read stops, is filled in from the germline J gene. V gene TRBV7-9 combines with J gene TRBJ2-2; a weak D match, TRBD1 (6 bases). V lost 5 bases to trimming and J lost 0 bases, with 10 bases between them. This CDR3 is built from 15 residues. In germline, CDR1 is SEHNR, CDR2 FQNEAQ (reference sequence). Incomplete CDR3 DNA: TGTGCCAGCAGCCCCAGGGGCTCGAACACCGGGGAG. Protein sequence: CASSPRGSNTGE. The full CDR3 sequence reads CASSPRGSNTGELFF.

As regards this clone: The CDR3 goes on 3 residues after the read ends, and that part is filled in from the germline J gene. The chain couples TRBV5-1 to TRBJ2-7; 8 bases agree with TRBD1. Trimming took 4 bases from V and 6 from J; bases not matched to a gene: 6. This CDR3 is built from 13 residues. Per germline, CDR1 SGHRS and CDR2 YFSETQ. The sequenced part of the CDR3 DNA is TGCGCCAGCAGCATTGGGACAGGAGGCGAG. As protein: CASSIGTGGE. The complete CDR3 sequence is CASSIGTGGEQYF.

Worth noting for this clone: The CDR3 extends 3 residues past the end of the read, so its final part is completed from the germline J gene. The V gene is TRBV19, the J gene TRBJ2-3; D is uncertain. Deletions cut 3 bases from V and 6 bases from J, with 7 bases between. Germline V gene sequence: CDR1 LNHDA, CDR2 SQIVND (reference sequence). The CDR3 consists of 12 residues. CDR3 DNA, as far as it was read: TGTGCCAGTAGTATGGCCCCGGATACG. The encoded protein is CASSMAPDT. The CDR3 as a whole reads CASSMAPDTQYF.

This clone was counted between two and nine times. The read is 3 residues too short to cover the CDR3 end, so that end is filled in from the germline J gene. V gene TRBV18 combines with J gene TRBJ2-4, with 9 bases matching TRBD1. Germline values: CDR1 KGHSH, CDR2 LQKENI. V lost 6 bases to trimming and J lost 0 bases; unmatched junction nucleotides: 3. The CDR3 runs to 15 residues. CDR3 bases read: TGTGCCAGCTCCCGGGACAGGGTAGCCAAAAACATT. It translates to CASSRDRVAKNI. The whole CDR3 sequence is CASSRDRVAKNIQYF.

This clone was counted only a few times. The read ends 3 residues before the CDR3 terminus; that terminus is restored from the germline J gene. This chain links TRBV19 with TRBJ1-2; D unclear. The CDR3 contains 13 residues. V gave up 3 bases and J gave up 2 bases, with 7 bases separating them. Germline CDR1 LNHDA, CDR2 SQIVND (reference sequence). This CDR3 reads CASSMVRNYGYTF. The CDR3 DNA, read in part, is TGTGCCAGTAGTATGGTCCGGAACTATGGC.

This clone was detected a few times. The covered CDR3 bases are TGTGCCAGTAGTATAGGAGAGGGCTACGAG. Translating gives CASSIGEGYE. The whole CDR3 protein is CASSIGEGYEQYF. The chain joins TRBV19 to TRBJ2-7; perhaps TRBD2 as D (5 bases). The read comes to an end 3 residues before the CDR3 does, leaving the germline J gene to fill in the end. Trimming shortened V by 1 base and J by 3 bases, and 7 bases separated the two germline ends. The CDR3 runs 13 residues. CDR1 LNHDA and CDR2 SQIVND come from the germline V gene (reference sequence).

This clone was detected a few times. The observed sequence ends 3 residues before the CDR3 terminus, with the missing tail filled in from the germline J gene. This chain links TRBV19 with TRBJ2-1; TRBD2 agrees at 9 bases. The V gene's germline CDR1 is LNHDA and CDR2 SQIVND (reference sequence). V shed 7 bases, J shed 7 bases, and the junction held 11 bases outside the gene matches. The CDR3 loop spans 15 amino acids. CDR3 amino acids: CASISLAGARNEQFF. The sequenced part of the CDR3 DNA is TGTGCCAGTATATCATTAGCGGGAGCTAGGAATGAG.

This clone was found a few times. The chain's CDR3 is CASSRTGGEQYF. CDR3 bases read: TGTGCCAGCAGCAGAACAGGGGGCGAG. The V gene is TRBV13, the J gene TRBJ2-7; 8 bases are a match to TRBD1. The sequenced fragment ends 3 residues before the CDR3 boundary, so the rest is inferred from the germline J gene. There are 12 residues in the CDR3. Germline CDR1 PRHDT, CDR2 FYEKMQ (reference sequence). V gave up 5 bases and J gave up 6 bases; unmatched junction bases: 3.

Comment on this clone: Sequencing ends 3 residues short of the CDR3 end; the germline J gene provides the rest. The gene calls are TRBV19 and TRBJ2-3; 8 nucleotides agree with TRBD1. This CDR3 is built from 15 residues. Unmatched junction bases numbered 6, after V lost 6 bases and J lost 1 base. CDR1 and CDR2 from the germline V gene are LNHDA and SQIVND (reference sequence). Partial CDR3 DNA: TGTGCCAGTAGCAGAAAACAGGGGGGCACAGATACG. The encoded protein is CASSRKQGGTDT. The whole CDR3 region reads CASSRKQGGTDTQYF.

This clone was found a few times. The read finishes 3 residues shy of the CDR3 end, and the germline J gene is used to complete it. This rearrangement joins TRBV7-6 to TRBJ2-7; no definite D call. The CDR3 spans 13 residues. Germline lookup yields CDR1 SGHVS and CDR2 FNYEAQ. V dropped 1 base and J dropped 6 bases, with 10 bases sitting between them. CDR3 loop: CASSLEGYSEQYF. CDR3 DNA (partial): TGTGCCAGCAGCTTAGAGGGCTACTCCGAG. Full variable domain (remainder filled in from reference TRBV7-6 and TRBJ2-7): GAGVSQSPRYKVTKRGQDVALRCDPISGHVSLYWYRQALGQGPEFLTYFNYEAQQDKSGLPNDRFSAERPEGSISTLTIQRTEQRDSAMYRCASSLEGYSEQYFGPGTRLTVT.

There are a few counts of this clone. The CDR3 goes on 3 residues after the read ends, and that part is filled in from the germline J gene. The rearrangement uses TRBV19 and TRBJ2-7, with D hard to call. Trimming pared 4 bases from V and 6 bases from J, leaving 13 bases between. Germline V CDR1 and CDR2: LNHDA, SQIVND (reference sequence). The CDR3 runs 13 residues. This chain's CDR3 is CASSNPNRLEQYF. The sequenced part of the CDR3 DNA is TGTGCCAGTAGTAACCCTAATCGTCTCGAG.

In regard to this clone: The read terminates 3 residues before the CDR3 end, so the remaining end is supplied by the germline J gene. The chain carries TRBV7-9 and TRBJ2-3; D call uncertain. Trimming shortened V by 1 base and J by 5 bases, and 13 bases separated the two germline ends. Germline V lookup: CDR1 SEHNR, CDR2 FQNEAQ (reference sequence). This CDR3 spans 15 amino acids. Incomplete CDR3 DNA: TGTGCCAGCAGCTTAGGCCTTACCCCGGGAGATACG. The encoded protein is CASSLGLTPGDT. The whole CDR3 protein reads CASSLGLTPGDTQYF.

A few counts support this clone. The read falls 3 residues short of the CDR3 end, and the missing part is taken from the germline J gene. J is TRBJ2-3 and V is TRBV18; 9 bases fit TRBD2. The germline V gene has CDR1 KGHSH and CDR2 LQKENI. The CDR3 runs 15 residues. The V segment lost 2 bases and the J segment 0 bases; nucleotides outside the gene matches: 0. The CDR3 loop reads CASSPGTSSTDTQYF. CDR3 bases read: TGTGCCAGCTCACCAGGGACTAGCAGCACAGATACG.

This clone was detected a few times. Read coverage stops 3 residues before the CDR3 terminus; the germline J gene supplies the remainder. The genes are TRBV19 and TRBJ2-1; D gene ambiguous. V shed 3 bases and J shed 9 bases, with 12 bases lying between them. In germline, CDR1 is LNHDA, CDR2 SQIVND (reference sequence). The CDR3 runs to 13 residues. Incomplete CDR3 DNA: TGTGCCAGTAGTATTATTCCCCTCGGTGAG. Translated, it gives CASSIIPLGE. The whole CDR3 protein is CASSIIPLGEQFF.

A note on this clone: The read halts 3 residues ahead of the CDR3 end, with the missing end drawn from the germline J gene. The J gene is TRBJ1-2, the V gene TRBV19, with D possibly being TRBD1 (6 bases). V lost 5 bases and J lost 6, with 16 bases in between. The CDR3 is made up of 14 amino acids. Germline loops: CDR1 LNHDA, CDR2 SQIVND (reference sequence). The part of the CDR3 DNA that was read is TGTGCCAGTAGTGACCCTACAGGGATGGATGGC. Translating gives CASSDPTGMDG. In full, the CDR3 reads CASSDPTGMDGYTF. The full variable domain, completed using reference TRBV19 and TRBJ1-2, is DGGITQSPKYLFRKEGQNVTLSCEQNLNHDAMYWYRQDPGQGLRLIYYSQIVNDFQKGDIAEGYSVSREKKESFPLTVTSAQKNPTAFYLCASSDPTGMDGYTFGSGTRLTVV.

This clone turned up a few times. Partial CDR3 DNA: TGTGCCAGCAGCCCCGGTGACAGGGGGAGTACGCCC. Protein product: CASSPGDRGSTP. In full, the CDR3 is CASSPGDRGSTPQHF. The V call is TRBV7-9, the J call TRBJ1-5, with 9 bases aligning to TRBD1. Read coverage stops 3 residues before the CDR3 terminus; the germline J gene supplies the remainder. This CDR3 is built from 15 residues. Trimming cost V 5 bases and J 9 bases; bases outside gene matches: 11. CDR1 and CDR2 (germline): SEHNR, FQNEAQ (reference sequence).